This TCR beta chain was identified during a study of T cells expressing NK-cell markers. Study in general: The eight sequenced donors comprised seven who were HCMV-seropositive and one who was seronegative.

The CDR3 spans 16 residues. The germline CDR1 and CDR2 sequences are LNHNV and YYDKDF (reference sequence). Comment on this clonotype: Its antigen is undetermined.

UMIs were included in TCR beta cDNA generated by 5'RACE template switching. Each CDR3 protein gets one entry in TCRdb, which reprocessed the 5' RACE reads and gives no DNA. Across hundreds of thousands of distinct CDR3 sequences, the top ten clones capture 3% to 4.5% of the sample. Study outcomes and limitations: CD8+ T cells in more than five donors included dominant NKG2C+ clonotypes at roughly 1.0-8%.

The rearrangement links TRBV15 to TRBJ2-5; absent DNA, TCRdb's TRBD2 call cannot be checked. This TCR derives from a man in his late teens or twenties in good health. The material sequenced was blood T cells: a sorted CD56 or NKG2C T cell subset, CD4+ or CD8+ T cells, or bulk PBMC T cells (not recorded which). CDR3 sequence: CATSRGASGRDETQYF. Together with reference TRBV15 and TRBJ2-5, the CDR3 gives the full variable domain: DAMVIQNPRYQVTQFGKPVTLSCSQTLNHNVMYWYQQKSSQAPKLLFHYYDKDFNNEADTPDNFQSRRPNTSFCFLDIRSPGLGDTAMYLCATSRGASGRDETQYFGPGTRLLVL.